Included here is one T cell receptor (beta chain) sequence, with context. The antigen remains undetermined. Via CD45RO/CCR7/CD25/CD127/CD95/CD27, cells of the CD4+ naive, central memory, regulatory and stem cell-like memory subsets were sorted. The source of the sample is a study of beta chain features in type 1 diabetes. Reverse transcription of all isolated RNA meant that expressed TCRB transcripts were sequenced. Profiled with immunoSEQ multiplex PCR; TCRdb holds only in-frame clones, not every one. Of under 400,000 clones detected, around an eighth appear once; the ten largest clones hold 0.017%. Study-wide points: Fewer insertions but more deletions were seen at VDJ junctions in type 1 diabetes patients. No resolution was reached here on whether HLA type influences TCRB rearrangement.

The sample taken for sequencing was naive CD4+ T cells from blood. The TCR sequence derives from a man aged 18 to 35 in good health.

The CDR3 spells CASSYSTGTGIFAQYF. Here the CDR3 DNA reads TGTGCCAGCAGTTACTCGACCGGGACAGGGATCTTCGCGCAGTACTTC. This sequence joins TRBV6-5 and TRBJ2-7, with TRBD1 matching 9 bases. The V and J ends lost 0 bases and 9 bases, in that order; junction bases with no gene match: 12. This CDR3 has 16 residues. Germline CDR1 and CDR2: MNHEY and SVGAGI.